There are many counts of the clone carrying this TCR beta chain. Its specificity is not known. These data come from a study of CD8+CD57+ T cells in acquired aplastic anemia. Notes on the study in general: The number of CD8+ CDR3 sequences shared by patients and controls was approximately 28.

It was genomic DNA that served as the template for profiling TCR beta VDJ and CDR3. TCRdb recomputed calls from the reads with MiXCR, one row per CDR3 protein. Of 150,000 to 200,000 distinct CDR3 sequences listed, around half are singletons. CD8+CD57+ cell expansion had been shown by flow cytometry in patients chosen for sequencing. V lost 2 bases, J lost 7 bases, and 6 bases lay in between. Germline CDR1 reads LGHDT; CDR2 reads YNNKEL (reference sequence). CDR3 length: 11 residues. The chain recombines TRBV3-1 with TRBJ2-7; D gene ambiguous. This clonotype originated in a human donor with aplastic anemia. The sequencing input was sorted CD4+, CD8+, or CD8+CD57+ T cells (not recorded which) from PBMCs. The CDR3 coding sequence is TGTGCCAGCAGCCAACGCCAAGAGCAGTACTTC. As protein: CASSQRQEQYF.